The next 18 T cell receptor beta chains were all read from a single sample in a study of cytomegalovirus exposure and HLA in healthy donors. Use of 60 Vbeta and 13 Jbeta primers characterized the PCR. Clones were sequenced by immunoSEQ multiplex PCR, and TCRdb holds only the in-frame ones, with some missing. The sample lists about 140,000 clones; about 79% were seen once. The material sequenced was PBMCs. All receptors come from a male donor in good health and CMV-seronegative.

This clone has a single count. V and J are TRBV15 and TRBJ2-2; 7 bases align to TRBD1. Trimming cost V 5 bases and J 0 bases; bases outside gene matches: 6. The CDR3 contains 16 residues. The germline CDR1 and CDR2 sequences are LNHNV and YYDKDF (reference sequence). The CDR3 DNA sequence: TGTGCCACCAGCGGAAGGGACAGATCGAACACCGGGGAGCTGTTTTTT. This translates into CATSGRDRSNTGELFF.

This clone was observed a single time. The chain combines TRBV5-1 with TRBJ2-3; the match to TRBD1 covers 10 bases. CDR1 is SGHRS, CDR2 YFSETQ, per germline. The CDR3 extends over 14 amino acids. After removal of 4 bases from V and 6 bases from J, the junction contained 5 bases not matched to a gene. The CDR3 nucleotides read TGCGCCAGCAGCAGGGACAGGGGTACGGATACGCAGTATTTT. The encoded protein is CASSRDRGTDTQYF.

The V call is TRBV7-6, the J call TRBJ2-1; tentatively, D is TRBD2 (6 bases). Germline CDR1 SGHVS, CDR2 FNYEAQ. The CDR3 contains 17 residues. Trimming removed 5 bases from V and 1 base from J, with 18 bases in between. The CDR3 region is CASSLLGARGSYNEQFF. The CDR3 nucleotides read TGTGCCAGCAGCCTATTAGGTGCGCGGGGTTCCTACAATGAGCAGTTCTTC.

The V call is TRBV10-3, the J call TRBJ2-3; D possibly corresponds to TRBD1 (6 bases). CDR3 size: 14 residues. Germline V CDR1 and CDR2: ENHRY, SYGVKD. Trimming shortened V by 6 bases and J by 1 base, and 11 bases separated the two germline ends. The DNA of the CDR3 is TGTGCCATCAGCCTAAAGGGGGGCACAGATACGCAGTATTTT. Residues: CAISLKGGTDTQYF.

The chain is built from TRBV5-1 and TRBJ1-1; tentatively, D is TRBD1 (6 bases). Trimming took 0 bases from V and 0 from J, leaving 12 bases between them. The CDR3 has 16 residues. Germline loops: CDR1 SGHRS, CDR2 YFSETQ. For the CDR3, the DNA is TGCGCCAGCAGCTTGGTAGGGGGTAAGATGAACACTGAAGCTTTCTTT. Translating gives CASSLVGGKMNTEAFF.

This clone was observed once. The J gene is TRBJ1-5, the V gene TRBV30, with D perhaps matching TRBD1 (5 bases). This CDR3 is 14 amino acids long. Germline V gives CDR1 GTSNPN, CDR2 SVGIG (reference sequence). The V gene lost 4 bases and the J gene lost 2 bases, with 12 bases spanning the gap. The CDR3 nucleotides read TGTGCCTGGACCACCGGGACTCGCAATCAGCCCCAGCATTTT. This sequence encodes CAWTTGTRNQPQHF.

The chain is built from TRBV29-1 and TRBJ2-7; a weak D match, TRBD2 (5 bases). The V and J ends lost 1 base and 0 bases respectively, with 10 bases between them. The CDR3 contains 14 residues. Germline V gene lookup returns CDR1 SQVTM and CDR2 ANQGSEA. DNA for the CDR3: TGCAGCGTTGAAGGTGGGGAGAGCTCCTACGAGCAGTACTTC. Its protein product is CSVEGGESSYEQYF.

This chain uses TRBV5-6 with TRBJ2-1, with 8 bases identical to TRBD2. CDR1 is SGHDT and CDR2 is YYEEEE in the germline V gene. The CDR3 totals 14 residues. V lost 0 bases, J lost 10 bases, and 6 bases stayed unmatched. For the CDR3, the DNA is TGTGCCAGCAGCTTGGTCGGGGGGGCCAAGGAGCAGTTCTTC. Encoded protein: CASSLVGGAKEQFF.

The rearrangement uses TRBV5-1 and TRBJ1-2; D gene ambiguous. Per germline, CDR1 SGHRS and CDR2 YFSETQ. CDR3 size: 14 residues. V was trimmed by 9 bases and J by 0 bases, leaving 15 bases between them. CDR3 bases: TGCGCCACTCATCCAGGCGGGCCTAACTATGGCTACACCTTC. Translated, it gives CATHPGGPNYGYTF.

The chain carries TRBV30 and TRBJ2-1; TRBD2 matches 12 bases. Germline V CDR1 and CDR2: GTSNPN, SVGIG (reference sequence). Trimming took 3 bases from V and 8 from J; bases not matched to a gene: 5. The CDR3 has 14 residues. This chain's CDR3 is CAWRLAGGPYEQFF. CDR3 sequence (DNA): TGTGCCTGGAGGCTAGCGGGAGGGCCATATGAGCAGTTCTTC.

Concerning this clone itself: One end of the junction is discordant with germline, which a read error may explain. The chain couples TRBV7-7 to TRBJ2-3; no clear D. From germline, CDR1 is SSHAT and CDR2 FNYEAQ (reference sequence). This CDR3 region has 13 residues. The CDR3 sequence: CASSLGRTDTQYF. CDR3 nucleotide sequence: TGTGCTAGCAGCTTAGGCAGGACAGATACGCAGTATTTT.

This chain's CDR3 is CASSLQGRAEAFF. The CDR3 bases are TGTGCCAGCAGCTTACAGGGAAGGGCTGAAGCTTTCTTT. The chain carries TRBV11-2 and TRBJ1-1; a weak D match, TRBD1 (5 bases). CDR1 is SGHAT, CDR2 FQNNGV, per germline. Trimming removed 2 bases from V and 6 bases from J, with 10 bases in between. This CDR3 comprises 13 residues.

The rearrangement joins TRBV5-8 to TRBJ2-7, with TRBD2 as a possible D gene (5 bases). The CDR3 runs 14 residues. Trimming took off 0 bases at V and 3 bases at J, with 10 bases between the two ends. Germline V gene lookup returns CDR1 SGHTS and CDR2 YDEGEE. In DNA form, the CDR3 reads TGTGCCAGCAGCTTGGGGGGAGACGGCTACGAGCAGTACTTC. This translates into CASSLGGDGYEQYF.

This rearrangement joins TRBV6-5 to TRBJ1-5; TRBD1 aligns across 9 bases. Germline trimming cut 6 bases from V and 4 bases from J; bases unmatched to any gene: 4. The CDR3 covers 14 residues. CDR1 and CDR2 (germline): MNHEY, SVGAGI. The CDR3 bases are TGTGCCAGCAGGAGGGGGACAGGGAATCAGCCCCAGCATTTT. Translation gives CASRRGTGNQPQHF.

The rearrangement links TRBV6-5 to TRBJ2-1; the D gene is possibly TRBD2 (5 bases). V was shortened by 6 bases and J by 1 base, with 13 bases between the two germline ends. This CDR3 spans 15 amino acids. CDR1 is MNHEY, CDR2 SVGAGI, per germline. The CDR3 DNA sequence: TGTGCCAGCAGGCGGACGGAGGATTCCTACAATGAGCAGTTCTTC. It yields the protein CASRRTEDSYNEQFF.

CDR3 in DNA: TGTGCTAGTGGTTTGAACGGAGTGCAGGGGTGGAACACTGAAGCTTTCTTT. Protein product: CASGLNGVQGWNTEAFF. J is TRBJ1-1 and V is TRBV12-5; D might be TRBD1 (6 bases). The CDR3 covers 17 residues. The germline V gene has CDR1 LGHNT and CDR2 FRNRAP. Deletions cut 2 bases from V and 1 base from J, with 17 bases between.

This chain uses TRBV4-1 with TRBJ2-3, with D possibly being TRBD1 (5 bases). V lost 1 base to trimming and J lost 1 base, with 9 bases between them. This CDR3 is 15 amino acids long. From germline, CDR1 is MGHRA and CDR2 YSYEKL. The CDR3: CASSQVQVRTDTQYF. CDR3 coding DNA: TGCGCCAGCAGCCAAGTACAGGTACGCACAGATACGCAGTATTTT.

The chain recombines TRBV9 with TRBJ1-6, with D possibly being TRBD1 (6 bases). The CDR3 spans 15 residues. Germline V lookup: CDR1 SGDLS, CDR2 YYNGEE. Trimming stripped 2 bases from V and 8 bases from J, with 14 bases between. The CDR3 here is CASSVEGGGYSPLHF. CDR3 bases: TGTGCCAGCAGCGTGGAGGGAGGGGGGTATTCACCCCTCCACTTT.